The 8 T cell receptor beta chains listed next were all sequenced from one sample in a study of CD8+ T cells in alopecia areata. Treatment described: oral pan-JAK inhibitor, 5-10 mg twice daily. Following extraction, RNA underwent reverse transcription to cDNA, which served as the sequencing template. Sequencing was performed with immunoSEQ multiplex PCR; in TCRdb, only in-frame clones are kept and a portion is missing. The sample comprises about 140,000 clones, around 86% of which are singletons, and 13% rests with the top ten. The sample was CD8+ T cells sorted from blood, taken at week 4, from a patient treated with tofacitinib. The receptors were gathered from a human donor with alopecia areata.

The rearrangement uses TRBV4-1 and TRBJ2-1; 10 positions match TRBD2. CDR3 length: 17 residues. The germline V gene has CDR1 MGHRA and CDR2 YSYEKL. V gave up 3 bases and J gave up 3 bases; unmatched junction bases: 8. The CDR3 spells CASSQDPAGGVYNEQFF. As DNA, the CDR3 is TGCGCCAGCAGCCAGGACCCAGCGGGAGGGGTCTACAATGAGCAGTTCTTC.

This clone was seen just once. The chain has TRBV9 and TRBJ2-1; D is unclear. V gave up 1 base and J gave up 5 bases, with 7 bases separating them. The CDR3 is 13 amino acids. Germline CDR1 SGDLS, CDR2 YYNGEE. The CDR3 nucleotides are TGTGCCAGCAGCGTAAAGGGCAACAATGAGCAGTTCTTC. Protein sequence: CASSVKGNNEQFF.

In this sample, this clone turned up once. This chain connects TRBV29-1 to TRBJ2-2; D is ambiguous. The CDR3 contains 13 residues. The V and J ends lost 3 bases and 6 bases respectively, with 11 bases between them. The germline gives CDR1 SQVTM, CDR2 ANQGSEA. The chain's CDR3 is CSVEESRPGELFF. DNA of the CDR3: TGCAGCGTTGAGGAAAGTCGGCCCGGGGAGCTGTTTTTT.

V is TRBV19 and J is TRBJ2-1; D not certain. Germline V lookup: CDR1 LNHDA, CDR2 SQIVND (reference sequence). Trimming stripped 3 bases from V and 1 base from J, with 16 bases between. The CDR3 runs to 17 residues. The CDR3: CASSIFISEFSYNEQFF. The CDR3 bases are TGTGCCAGTAGTATTTTTATATCGGAGTTTTCCTACAATGAGCAGTTCTTC. The whole variable domain, remainder taken from reference TRBV19 and TRBJ2-1, is DGGITQSPKYLFRKEGQNVTLSCEQNLNHDAMYWYRQDPGQGLRLIYYSQIVNDFQKGDIAEGYSVSREKKESFPLTVTSAQKNPTAFYLCASSIFISEFSYNEQFFGPGTRLTVL.

The rearrangement links TRBV5-4 to TRBJ2-1; 13 bases align to TRBD2. The CDR3 runs 16 residues. Germline trimming cut 4 bases from V and 7 bases from J; bases unmatched to any gene: 8. Germline lookup yields CDR1 SGHNT and CDR2 YYREEE (reference sequence). CDR3 sequence reads: CASSNGLAGVSNEQFF. The CDR3 nucleotides are TGTGCCAGCAGCAACGGACTAGCGGGAGTATCGAATGAGCAGTTCTTC.

V usage is TRBV7-9 and J usage is TRBJ2-7, with D possibly TRBD1 on 6 matching bases. V was clipped by 4 bases and J by 3 bases, with 16 bases between them. The CDR3 sequence is 15 residues long. CDR1 and CDR2 from the germline V gene are SEHNR and FQNEAQ (reference sequence). CDR3 nucleotide sequence: TGTGCCAGCAGCTCAGAACGGGACATCCACTACGAGCAGTACTTC. This encodes CASSSERDIHYEQYF.

This clone was counted only a few times. V usage is TRBV30 and J usage is TRBJ1-5; D unresolved. The CDR3 runs 13 residues. V gave up 0 bases and J gave up 3 bases, with 6 bases separating them. Germline V CDR1 and CDR2: GTSNPN, SVGIG (reference sequence). The CDR3: CAWSVGPNQPQHF. CDR3 DNA: TGTGCCTGGAGTGTCGGTCCCAATCAGCCCCAGCATTTT.

This chain links TRBV6-5 with TRBJ2-7, with D tentatively TRBD2 (6 bases). The CDR3 has 14 amino acids. V was cut by 5 bases and J by 3 bases, with 14 bases left in between. Germline CDR1 is MNHEY and CDR2 is SVGAGI. CDR3 sequence reads: CASSGWEAHYEQYF. CDR3 coding DNA: TGTGCCAGCAGTGGGTGGGAGGCTCACTACGAGCAGTACTTC.